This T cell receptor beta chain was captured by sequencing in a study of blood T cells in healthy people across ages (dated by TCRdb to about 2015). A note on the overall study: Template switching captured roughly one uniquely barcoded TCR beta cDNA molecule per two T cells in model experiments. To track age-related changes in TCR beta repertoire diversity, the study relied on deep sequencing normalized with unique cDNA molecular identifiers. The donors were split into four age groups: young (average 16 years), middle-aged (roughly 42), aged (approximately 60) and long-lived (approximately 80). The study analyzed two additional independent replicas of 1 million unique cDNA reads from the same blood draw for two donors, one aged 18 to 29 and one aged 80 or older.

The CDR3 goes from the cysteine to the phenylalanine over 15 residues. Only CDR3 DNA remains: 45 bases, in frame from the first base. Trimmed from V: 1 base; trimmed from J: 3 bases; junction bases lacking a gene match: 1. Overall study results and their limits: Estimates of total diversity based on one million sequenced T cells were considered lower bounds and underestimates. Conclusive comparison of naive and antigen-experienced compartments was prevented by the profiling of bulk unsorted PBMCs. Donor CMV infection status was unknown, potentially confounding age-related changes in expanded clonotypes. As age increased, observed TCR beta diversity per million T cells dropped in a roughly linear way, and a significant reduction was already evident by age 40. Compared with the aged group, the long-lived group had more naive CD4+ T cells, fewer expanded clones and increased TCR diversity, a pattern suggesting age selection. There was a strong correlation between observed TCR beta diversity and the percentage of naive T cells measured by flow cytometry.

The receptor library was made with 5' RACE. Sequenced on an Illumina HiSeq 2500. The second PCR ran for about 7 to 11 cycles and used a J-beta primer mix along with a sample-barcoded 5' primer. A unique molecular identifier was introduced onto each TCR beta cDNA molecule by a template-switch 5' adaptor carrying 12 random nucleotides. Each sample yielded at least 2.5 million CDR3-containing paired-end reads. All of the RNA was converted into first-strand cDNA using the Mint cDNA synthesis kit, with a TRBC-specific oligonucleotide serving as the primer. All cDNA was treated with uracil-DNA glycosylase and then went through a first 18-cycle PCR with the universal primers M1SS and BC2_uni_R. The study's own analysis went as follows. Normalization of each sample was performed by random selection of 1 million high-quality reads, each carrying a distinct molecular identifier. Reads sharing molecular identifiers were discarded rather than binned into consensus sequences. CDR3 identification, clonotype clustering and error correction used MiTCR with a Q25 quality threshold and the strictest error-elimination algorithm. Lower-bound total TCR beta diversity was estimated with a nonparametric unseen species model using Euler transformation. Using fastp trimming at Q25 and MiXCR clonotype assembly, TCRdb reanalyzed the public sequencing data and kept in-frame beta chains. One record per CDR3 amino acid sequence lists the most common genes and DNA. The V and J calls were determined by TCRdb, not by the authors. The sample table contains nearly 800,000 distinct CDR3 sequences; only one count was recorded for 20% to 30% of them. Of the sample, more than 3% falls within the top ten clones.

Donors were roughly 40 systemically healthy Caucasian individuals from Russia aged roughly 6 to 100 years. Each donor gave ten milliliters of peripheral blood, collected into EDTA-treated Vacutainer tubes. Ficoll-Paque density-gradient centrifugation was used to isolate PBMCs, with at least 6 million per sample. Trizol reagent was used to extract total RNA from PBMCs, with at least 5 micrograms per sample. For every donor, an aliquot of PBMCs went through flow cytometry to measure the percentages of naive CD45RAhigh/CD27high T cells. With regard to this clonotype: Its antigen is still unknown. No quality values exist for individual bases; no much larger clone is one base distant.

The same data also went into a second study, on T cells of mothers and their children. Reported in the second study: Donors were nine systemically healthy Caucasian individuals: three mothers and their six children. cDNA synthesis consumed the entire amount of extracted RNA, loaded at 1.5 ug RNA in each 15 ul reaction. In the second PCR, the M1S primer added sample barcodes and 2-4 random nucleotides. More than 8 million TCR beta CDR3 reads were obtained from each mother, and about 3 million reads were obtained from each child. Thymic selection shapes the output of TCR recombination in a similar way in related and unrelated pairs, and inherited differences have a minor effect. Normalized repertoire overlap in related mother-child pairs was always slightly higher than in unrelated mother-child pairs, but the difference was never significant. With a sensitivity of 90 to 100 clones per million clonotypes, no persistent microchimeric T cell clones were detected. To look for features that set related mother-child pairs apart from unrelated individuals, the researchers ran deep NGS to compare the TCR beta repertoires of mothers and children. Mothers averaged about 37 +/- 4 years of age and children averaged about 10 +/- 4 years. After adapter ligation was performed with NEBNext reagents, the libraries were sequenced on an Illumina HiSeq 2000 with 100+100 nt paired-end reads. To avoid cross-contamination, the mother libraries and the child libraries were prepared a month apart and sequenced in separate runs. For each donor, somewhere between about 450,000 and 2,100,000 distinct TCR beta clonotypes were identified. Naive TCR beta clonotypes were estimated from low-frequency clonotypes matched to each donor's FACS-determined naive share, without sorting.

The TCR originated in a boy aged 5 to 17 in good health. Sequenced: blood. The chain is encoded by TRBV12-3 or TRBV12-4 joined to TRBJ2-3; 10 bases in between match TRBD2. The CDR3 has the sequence CASSLVLAGTDTQYF. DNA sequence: TGTGCCAGCAGTTTAGTACTAGCGGGGACAGATACGCAGTATTTT.